One sample yielded the 28 T cell receptor beta chains listed below, sequenced in a study of PD-L1 blockade in urothelial cancer. Sequenced by immunoSEQ multiplex PCR; TCRdb stores in-frame clones only, minus some. The repertoire consists of 50,000 or so clones, with 84% occurring once and the leading ten covering approximately 6%. This specimen was PBMCs, taken around atezolizumab (anti-PD-L1) treatment. The source is a man in his forties with urothelial cancer.

V is TRBV25-1 and J is TRBJ2-7, with a weak D call TRBD2 (7 bases). CDR3 length: 14 amino acids. Between the trimmed V and J ends, which lost 6 bases and 1 base, there was a span of 13 bases. In germline, CDR1 is MGHDK, CDR2 SYGVNS. In DNA form, the CDR3 reads TGTGCCAGCAGGGGGGCGGGAGTTTCCTACGAGCAGTACTTC. Translating it yields CASRGAGVSYEQYF.

This chain connects TRBV7-9 to TRBJ2-1; possibly TRBD2 for D (6 bases). The germline CDR1 and CDR2 sequences are SEHNR and FQNEAQ (reference sequence). The CDR3 is made up of 14 amino acids. Trimming left V 1 base short and J 7 bases short, with 11 bases between. The CDR3 reads CASSLGAGRNEQFF. The CDR3 bases are TGTGCCAGCAGCTTAGGCGCTGGGAGGAATGAGCAGTTCTTC.

This chain connects TRBV13 to TRBJ1-2, with 9 bases fitting TRBD1. Germline V gene lookup returns CDR1 PRHDT and CDR2 FYEKMQ (reference sequence). The ends lost 4 bases at V and 6 bases at J; junction bases unmatched: 3. The CDR3 is 13 residues long. This CDR3 is CASSYGTGNGYTF. The CDR3 nucleotides are TGTGCCAGCAGCTATGGGACAGGGAATGGCTACACCTTC.

This clone has just one count. The gene calls are TRBV5-1 and TRBJ1-4, with 11 bases matching TRBD1. The germline V gene encodes CDR1 SGHRS and CDR2 YFSETQ. The V and J ends lost 4 bases and 7 bases, in that order; junction bases with no gene match: 3. This CDR3 has 14 amino acids. CDR3 bases: TGCGCCAGCAGCCAAGGGACAGGGGGTGAAAAACTGTTTTTT. As protein: CASSQGTGGEKLFF.

The rearrangement links TRBV5-1 to TRBJ2-5; possible D gene TRBD2, 6 bases. Germline CDR1 reads SGHRS; CDR2 reads YFSETQ. Trimming shortened V by 3 bases and J by 4 bases, and 19 bases separated the two germline ends. The CDR3 covers 16 residues. The CDR3 loop reads CASSSWRGVTGETQYF. The CDR3, as DNA: TGCGCCAGCAGCTCATGGAGGGGCGTAACAGGAGAGACCCAGTACTTC.

The V call is TRBV11-2, the J call TRBJ1-6; a weak D match, TRBD1 (6 bases). The V and J ends lost 5 bases and 7 bases respectively, with 21 bases between them. Per germline, CDR1 SGHAT and CDR2 FQNNGV. This CDR3 spans 17 amino acids. CDR3 region: CASSPDRGQRGNSPLHF. CDR3 DNA: TGTGCCAGCAGCCCCGATCGGGGTCAGAGGGGGAATTCACCCCTCCACTTT.

The chain joins TRBV19 to TRBJ1-1; the match to TRBD1 covers 7 bases. Germline CDR1 and CDR2: LNHDA and SQIVND (reference sequence). The CDR3 is 14 residues long. Trimming cost V 7 bases and J 5 bases; bases outside gene matches: 10. The CDR3 loop reads CASTSTGAYTEAFF. For the CDR3, the DNA is TGTGCCAGTACCTCAACAGGGGCTTATACTGAAGCTTTCTTT.

The genes are TRBV2 and TRBJ1-2; a possible D gene is TRBD1 (6 bases). This CDR3 is 15 amino acids long. Germline CDR1 SNHLY, CDR2 FYNNEI. The V end was cut by 2 bases, the J end by 5 bases, with 15 bases between. The CDR3 DNA follows: TGTGCCAGCAGTGAACAAAAGGGGGTTGGGTATGGCTACACCTTC. Its translation: CASSEQKGVGYGYTF.

The chain couples TRBV27 to TRBJ2-7; 8 positions agree with TRBD2. The germline gives CDR1 MNHEY, CDR2 SMNVEV (reference sequence). CDR3 length: 14 residues. The V and J ends lost 4 bases and 3 bases, in that order; junction bases with no gene match: 5. The CDR3, as DNA: TGTGCCAGCAGTTCCCCCCTAGCGGGCTACGAGCAGTACTTC. This sequence encodes CASSSPLAGYEQYF.

This chain joins TRBV25-1 and TRBJ2-3; 11 bases map to TRBD2. The CDR3 is made up of 15 amino acids. V lost 5 bases and J lost 4; bases outside the gene matches: 5. Germline V lookup: CDR1 MGHDK, CDR2 SYGVNS. CDR3 region: CASSLAGGSADTQYF. CDR3 DNA: TGTGCCAGCAGTTTAGCGGGAGGGTCGGCAGATACGCAGTATTTT.

V gene TRBV29-1 combines with J gene TRBJ1-5; 8 bases align to TRBD1. The CDR3 contains 15 residues. Germline loops: CDR1 SQVTM, CDR2 ANQGSEA. After removal of 6 bases from V and 6 bases from J, the junction contained 13 bases not matched to a gene. CDR3 nucleotide sequence: TGCAGCGTGTGGGGGGGACAGGAAACGGGTCAGCCCCAGCATTTT. Translation: CSVWGGQETGQPQHF.

The rearrangement links TRBV27 to TRBJ2-3; TRBD2 matches at 11 bases. J gave up 0 bases and V 5 bases, and 1 base lay outside the gene matches. The CDR3 loop spans 15 amino acids. CDR1 and CDR2 (germline): MNHEY, SMNVEV (reference sequence). CDR3 in amino acids: CASSRLAGSTDTQYF. The CDR3 bases are TGTGCCAGCAGTCGACTAGCGGGAAGCACAGATACGCAGTATTTT.

The chain links TRBV5-1 to TRBJ1-3; D remains unclear. This CDR3 comprises 14 residues. Germline assignment: CDR1 SGHRS and CDR2 YFSETQ. The V gene lost 4 bases and the J gene lost 6 bases, with 14 bases spanning the gap. The CDR3 sequence is CASSGGGRINTIYF. The CDR3 DNA follows: TGCGCCAGCAGCGGCGGAGGCAGGATAAACACCATATATTTT.

The V gene is TRBV5-4, the J gene TRBJ1-6; 7 nucleotides line up with TRBD1. The CDR3 loop spans 15 amino acids. CDR1 and CDR2 from the germline V gene are SGHNT and YYREEE (reference sequence). V gave up 4 bases and J gave up 7 bases; unmatched junction bases: 8. The DNA of the CDR3 is TGTGCCAGCAGCGCAACCGGGACAGCGAATTCACCCCTCCACTTT. Encoded protein: CASSATGTANSPLHF. Based on the CDR3 plus reference TRBV5-4 and TRBJ1-6, the full variable domain is ETGVTQSPTHLIKTRGQQVTLRCSSQSGHNTVSWYQQALGQGPQFIFQYYREEENGRGNFPPRFSGLQFPNYSSELNVNALELDDSALYLCASSATGTANSPLHFGNGTRLTVT.

V gene TRBV6-6 combines with J gene TRBJ2-2; TRBD2 matches 10 bases. The V gene's germline CDR1 is MNHNY and CDR2 SVGAGI (reference sequence). Unmatched junction bases numbered 8, after V lost 8 bases and J lost 5 bases. This CDR3 is 15 amino acids long. CDR3 loop: CASSLAGGGTGELFF. For the CDR3, the DNA is TGTGCCAGCTCGTTAGCGGGAGGCGGTACCGGGGAGCTGTTTTTT.

This clone has a single count. The chain combines TRBV7-6 with TRBJ1-4, with TRBD1 identical over 8 bases. This CDR3 has 14 residues. J lost 7 bases, V lost 0 bases, and 1 base had no gene match. CDR1 is SGHVS and CDR2 is FNYEAQ in the germline V gene. The CDR3 is CASSLAQGVEKLFF. The CDR3 DNA reads as TGTGCCAGCAGCTTAGCACAGGGGGTTGAAAAACTGTTTTTT.

The chain links TRBV18 to TRBJ2-7, with D possibly matching TRBD1 (5 bases). The CDR3 length is 15 residues. Germline V lookup: CDR1 KGHSH, CDR2 LQKENI. Trimming cost V 3 bases and J 2 bases, with 14 bases left between them. The CDR3 DNA follows: TGTGCCAGCTCACCCTCCAGGGTGGAGACCTACGAGCAGTACTTC. This codes for CASSPSRVETYEQYF.

The chain recombines TRBV9 with TRBJ1-1; possible D gene TRBD1, 5 bases. Trimming took 4 bases from V and 3 from J, leaving 10 bases between them. The germline V gene encodes CDR1 SGDLS and CDR2 YYNGEE. The CDR3 is 13 residues long. The CDR3 loop is CASSPQGYTEAFF. The CDR3 region has the DNA TGTGCCAGCAGCCCCCAGGGTTACACTGAAGCTTTCTTT.

This chain links TRBV30 with TRBJ1-3, with TRBD1 identical over 10 bases. Germline values: CDR1 GTSNPN, CDR2 SVGIG (reference sequence). This CDR3 has 16 amino acids. Germline trimming cut 4 bases from V and 3 bases from J; bases unmatched to any gene: 9. The CDR3 loop reads CAWKEGTGASGNTIYF. The CDR3, as DNA: TGTGCCTGGAAGGAAGGGACAGGGGCGAGTGGAAACACCATATATTTT.

The chain has TRBV27 and TRBJ2-3; D possibly corresponds to TRBD1 (6 bases). The CDR3 extends over 13 amino acids. V shed 10 bases and J shed 4 bases, with 15 bases lying between them. The germline V gene encodes CDR1 MNHEY and CDR2 SMNVEV (reference sequence). Here the CDR3 reads CATGQRVADTQYF. In DNA form, the CDR3 reads TGTGCCACCGGACAGAGAGTGGCAGATACGCAGTATTTT.

This clone was counted a few times. V usage is TRBV28 and J usage is TRBJ1-4; 11 bases are shared with TRBD1. Germline V CDR1 and CDR2: MDHEN, SYDVKM. The junction had 1 base not matched to a gene; V was cut back by 3 bases and J by 7 bases. The CDR3 sequence is 14 residues long. The CDR3 DNA sequence: TGTGCCAGCAGTTTGGACAGGGGGCGTGAAAAACTGTTTTTT. Its translation is CASSLDRGREKLFF. Full variable domain (outside the CDR3, taken from reference TRBV28 and TRBJ1-4): DVKVTQSSRYLVKRTGEKVFLECVQDMDHENMFWYRQDPGLGLRLIYFSYDVKMKEKGDIPEGYSVSREKKERFSLILESASTNQTSMYLCASSLDRGREKLFFGSGTQLSVL.

The chain joins TRBV27 to TRBJ2-1, with D perhaps TRBD1 (5 bases). This CDR3 spans 15 amino acids. V gave up 2 bases and J gave up 7 bases, with 15 bases separating them. Germline CDR1 and CDR2: MNHEY and SMNVEV (reference sequence). The CDR3 is CASSLRQGKINEQFF. The DNA of the CDR3 is TGTGCCAGCAGTTTAAGGCAGGGCAAGATTAATGAGCAGTTCTTC.

This chain uses TRBV28 with TRBJ1-1; 7 positions agree with TRBD1. J lost 9 bases, V lost 6 bases, and 7 bases had no gene match. The CDR3 runs 12 residues. The germline V gene has CDR1 MDHEN and CDR2 SYDVKM. This CDR3 is CASRSIQGKAFF. The DNA for the CDR3 is TGTGCCAGCAGATCGATACAGGGGAAAGCTTTCTTT. The full variable domain, rest sourced from reference TRBV28 and TRBJ1-1, is DVKVTQSSRYLVKRTGEKVFLECVQDMDHENMFWYRQDPGLGLRLIYFSYDVKMKEKGDIPEGYSVSREKKERFSLILESASTNQTSMYLCASRSIQGKAFFGQGTRLTVV.

The chain couples TRBV18 to TRBJ1-1, with TRBD1 matching 7 bases. V trimming: 4 bases; J trimming: 2 bases; junction bases outside the gene matches: 22. The CDR3 consists of 20 residues. The germline CDR1 and CDR2 sequences are KGHSH and LQKENI. Here the CDR3 reads CASSRETGLPPEKTNTEAFF. The CDR3, as DNA: TGTGCCAGCTCACGGGAGACAGGGTTGCCCCCGGAGAAGACCAACACTGAAGCTTTCTTT.

The V call is TRBV7-2, the J call TRBJ1-1; 8 bases line up with TRBD1. CDR3 length equals 14 residues. V was clipped by 3 bases and J by 1 base; unmatched bases: 1. Looked up from germline, CDR1 is SGHTA and CDR2 is FQGNSA. The CDR3 sequence is CASSFGTGNTEAFF. The CDR3 DNA follows: TGTGCCAGCAGCTTCGGGACAGGGAACACTGAAGCTTTCTTT.

In this sample, this clone turned up a few times. The J gene is TRBJ2-7, the V gene TRBV6-6; D is uncertain. There are 12 residues in the CDR3. V shed 2 bases and J shed 3 bases, with 5 bases lying between them. Germline-derived CDR1 and CDR2 are MNHNY and SVGAGI (reference sequence). The CDR3 spells CASSYSNYEQYF. CDR3 in DNA: TGTGCCAGCAGTTACAGCAACTACGAGCAGTACTTC.

The rearrangement joins TRBV11-3 to TRBJ2-2, with 8 bases lining up with TRBD2. Germline V lookup: CDR1 SGHNT, CDR2 YENEEA. The V and J ends lost 1 base and 6 bases, in that order; junction bases with no gene match: 4. This CDR3 is built from 15 residues. CDR3 nucleotide sequence: TGTGCCAGCAGCTTAGGCCTAGCGGGCGCCGGGGAGCTGTTTTTT. Its protein product is CASSLGLAGAGELFF.

V usage is TRBV27 and J usage is TRBJ1-5; a weak D match, TRBD1 (6 bases). Trimming left V 5 bases short and J 1 base short, with 18 bases between. The CDR3 sequence is 17 residues long. Germline V lookup: CDR1 MNHEY, CDR2 SMNVEV (reference sequence). The DNA of the CDR3 is TGTGCCAGCAGTGACAGGTATAGGGTGTTGAGCAATCAGCCCCAGCATTTT. This encodes CASSDRYRVLSNQPQHF.